The source of this TCR beta chain is a study of CD8+ T cells in alopecia areata. Researchers took lesional scalp punch biopsies and peripheral blood from people who were alopecia areata patients. Points from the study as a whole: Compared with mice, patients displayed less clear TCR sharing, possibly for HLA-related reasons. Affected scalp, especially in alopecia totalis/universalis, had a higher clonality than normal scalp did.

After isolation, RNA underwent reverse transcription to generate cDNA as the sequencing template. Data came from immunoSEQ multiplex PCR; TCRdb stores just in-frame clones and leaves some out. Among about 110,000 clones listed, under 65% were seen once. This clone has only a few counts. The antigen remains undetermined. Germline CDR1 reads MDHEN; CDR2 reads SYDVKM. V was pared by 8 bases and J by 2 bases, with 7 bases between. The CDR3 runs 12 residues. This receptor was taken from a human donor with alopecia areata. The material sequenced was NKG2D-low CD8+ T cells sorted from blood. This chain joins TRBV28 and TRBJ2-1; D ambiguous. The chain's CDR3 is CASVSTYNEQFF. The CDR3 DNA reads as TGTGCCAGCGTGAGCACCTACAATGAGCAGTTCTTC.